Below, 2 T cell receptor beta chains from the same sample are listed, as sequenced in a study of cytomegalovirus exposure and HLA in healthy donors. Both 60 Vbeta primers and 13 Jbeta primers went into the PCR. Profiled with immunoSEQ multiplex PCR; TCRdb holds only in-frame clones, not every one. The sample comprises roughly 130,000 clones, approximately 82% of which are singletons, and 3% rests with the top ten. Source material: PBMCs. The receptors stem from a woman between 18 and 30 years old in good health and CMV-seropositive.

The CDR3: CASSPVRVGEQYF. For the CDR3, the DNA is TGTGCCAGCAGTCCAGTCCGGGTGGGCGAGCAGTACTTC. The chain has TRBV11-2 and TRBJ2-7; D call uncertain. In germline, CDR1 is SGHAT, CDR2 FQNNGV. Trimming stripped 6 bases from V and 6 bases from J, with 15 bases between. The CDR3 totals 13 residues. Filled out from reference TRBV11-2 and TRBJ2-7, the complete variable domain reads EAGVAQSPRYKIIEKRQSVAFWCNPISGHATLYWYQQILGQGPKLLIQFQNNGVVDDSQLPKDRFSAERLKGVDSTLKIQPAKLEDSAVYLCASSPVRVGEQYFGPGTRLTVT.

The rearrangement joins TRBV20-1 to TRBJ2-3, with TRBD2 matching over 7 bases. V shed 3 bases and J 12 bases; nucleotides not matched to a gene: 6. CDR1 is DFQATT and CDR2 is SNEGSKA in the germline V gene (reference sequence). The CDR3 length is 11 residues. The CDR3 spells CSASERGDQYF. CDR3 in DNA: TGCAGTGCTAGTGAACGGGGGGACCAGTATTTT.